These 13 T cell receptor beta chains share one sample of origin, sequenced in a study of shared clonotypes between healthy human individuals. Naive-designated CD8 cells lacked CD45RO, were positively enriched for CCR7, and omitted terminally differentiated effector memory CD45RA+ cells. Here immunoSEQ multiplex PCR was the method, and the copy in TCRdb shows in-frame clones only, minus some. Of approximately 2,000,000 clones listed, 93% were seen once; the top ten hold about 1.7%. Sequencing was performed on naive CD8+ T cells from PBMCs. These receptors originate from a man younger than 35 in good health. Some clones in this sample may be carry-over from other donors' samples.

V usage is TRBV4-1 and J usage is TRBJ2-2; TRBD2 matches at 8 bases. Germline V gene data show CDR1 as MGHRA and CDR2 as YSYEKL. This CDR3 is built from 16 residues. V lost 0 bases, J lost 4 bases, and 4 bases stayed unmatched. This CDR3 reads CASSQDGTRSTGELFF. Written as DNA, the CDR3 is TGCGCCAGCAGCCAAGACGGGACTAGGTCCACCGGGGAGCTGTTTTTT.

The gene calls are TRBV27 and TRBJ1-4; TRBD1 might be the D (5 bases). This CDR3 is 14 amino acids long. CDR1 and CDR2 from the germline V gene are MNHEY and SMNVEV (reference sequence). Trimming shortened V by 3 bases and J by 1 base, and 6 bases separated the two germline ends. CDR3 nucleotide sequence: TGTGCCAGCAGTTTTCAGGGAACTAATGAAAAACTGTTTTTT. It codes for CASSFQGTNEKLFF.

This chain joins TRBV7-9 and TRBJ2-5, with a tentative D call TRBD2 (7 bases). The J call may be faulty, since TRBJ2-7 better matches the DNA end. The CDR3 loop spans 14 amino acids. CDR1 and CDR2 from the germline V gene are SEHNR and FQNEAQ (reference sequence). For the CDR3, the DNA is TGTGCCAGCAGCGAGCGGGACATATCCTACGAGCAGTACTTC. The encoded protein is CASSERDISYEQYF.

The chain has TRBV4-2 and TRBJ1-1, with D uncertain. Looked up from germline, CDR1 is LGHNA and CDR2 is YNFKEQ. CDR3 length equals 16 residues. V lost 1 base to trimming and J lost 0 bases, with 12 bases between them. The CDR3 DNA reads TGTGCCAGCAGCCAAGGGGCGGAGGGCTTGAACACTGAAGCTTTCTTT. It translates to CASSQGAEGLNTEAFF.

The rearrangement links TRBV27 to TRBJ2-1; TRBD1 or TRBD2 may be the D gene (5 bases each). The length of the CDR3 is 15 residues. The V end was cut by 0 bases, the J end by 8 bases, with 14 bases between. Germline lookup yields CDR1 MNHEY and CDR2 SMNVEV (reference sequence). CDR3 residues: CASSLSGTDGHEQFF. CDR3 nucleotides: TGTGCCAGCAGTTTATCGGGGACGGACGGGCATGAGCAGTTCTTC.

The V call is TRBV7-8, the J call TRBJ1-3, with TRBD1 as a possible D gene (6 bases). The ends were cut back, 1 base at V and 2 bases at J, with 12 bases in the middle. The V gene's germline CDR1 is SGHVS and CDR2 FQNEAQ. The CDR3 runs 16 residues. As DNA, the CDR3 is TGTGCCAGCAGCTTAGGGTCCCAGGGGACTGGAAACACCATATATTTT. Translated, it gives CASSLGSQGTGNTIYF.

This chain connects TRBV19 to TRBJ1-2, with TRBD1 as a possible D gene (5 bases). V lost 5 bases, J lost 3 bases, and 13 bases lay in between. The CDR3 sequence is 14 residues long. Germline assignment: CDR1 LNHDA and CDR2 SQIVND (reference sequence). CDR3 residues: CASSPRDSYYGYTF. The CDR3 DNA is TGTGCCAGTAGTCCAAGAGACAGCTACTATGGCTACACCTTC. The variable domain in full, completed from reference TRBV19 and TRBJ1-2, reads DGGITQSPKYLFRKEGQNVTLSCEQNLNHDAMYWYRQDPGQGLRLIYYSQIVNDFQKGDIAEGYSVSREKKESFPLTVTSAQKNPTAFYLCASSPRDSYYGYTFGSGTRLTVV.

CDR3 sequence: CASSFHGRFNYGYTF. The CDR3 nucleotides are TGTGCCAGCAGTTTCCATGGACGCTTTAACTATGGCTACACCTTC. This sequence joins TRBV28 and TRBJ1-2; D gene uncertain. The CDR3 totals 15 residues. CDR1 and CDR2 from the germline V gene are MDHEN and SYDVKM. V lost 3 bases and J lost 1, with 12 bases in between.

V and J are TRBV10-1 and TRBJ2-1, with 8 bases aligning to TRBD1. The V gene end was trimmed by 3 bases and the J gene end by 0 bases; junction bases not matched to a gene: 4. Germline CDR1 reads WNHNN; CDR2 reads SYGVQD (reference sequence). The CDR3 covers 16 residues. The CDR3 is CASSDGTGRSYNEQFF. DNA of the CDR3: TGCGCCAGCAGTGACGGGACAGGTCGCTCCTACAATGAGCAGTTCTTC.

V is TRBV9 and J is TRBJ2-3, with no clear D. CDR3 length: 15 amino acids. The V and J ends lost 3 bases and 0 bases respectively, with 11 bases between them. The germline CDR1 and CDR2 sequences are SGDLS and YYNGEE. CDR3 bases: TGTGCCAGCAGCGGGAAGTCGGTTAGCACAGATACGCAGTATTTT. It yields the protein CASSGKSVSTDTQYF. The complete variable domain, with remaining parts taken from reference TRBV9 and TRBJ2-3, reads DSGVTQTPKHLITATGQRVTLRCSPRSGDLSVYWYQQSLDQGLQFLIQYYNGEERAKGNILERFSAQQFPDLHSELNLSSLELGDSALYFCASSGKSVSTDTQYFGPGTRLTVL.

The V gene is TRBV28, the J gene TRBJ2-1; D remains ambiguous. The V end was cut by 9 bases, the J end by 3 bases, with 12 bases between. Germline assignment: CDR1 MDHEN and CDR2 SYDVKM. The CDR3 sequence is 13 residues long. The CDR3 is CASRMGNYNEQFF. CDR3 in DNA: TGTGCCAGTCGTATGGGTAACTACAATGAGCAGTTCTTC.

The rearrangement uses TRBV6-5 and TRBJ1-2; 9 nucleotides line up with TRBD1. This CDR3 has 13 amino acids. J gave up 4 bases and V 7 bases, and 4 bases lay outside the gene matches. The germline V gene encodes CDR1 MNHEY and CDR2 SVGAGI. The CDR3 protein is CASTDRGIYGYTF. The CDR3 DNA reads TGTGCCAGCACCGACAGGGGGATCTATGGCTACACCTTC.

The V gene is TRBV4-3, the J gene TRBJ2-4, with D perhaps TRBD1 (5 bases). The CDR3 is 16 residues long. The germline V gene has CDR1 LGHNA and CDR2 YSLEER. The V end lost 0 bases, the J end lost 1 base, and 10 bases lay between the germline ends. For the CDR3, the DNA is TGCGCCAGCAGCCAAGAATCAAGGGGTGCCAAAAACATTCAGTACTTC. It encodes CASSQESRGAKNIQYF.